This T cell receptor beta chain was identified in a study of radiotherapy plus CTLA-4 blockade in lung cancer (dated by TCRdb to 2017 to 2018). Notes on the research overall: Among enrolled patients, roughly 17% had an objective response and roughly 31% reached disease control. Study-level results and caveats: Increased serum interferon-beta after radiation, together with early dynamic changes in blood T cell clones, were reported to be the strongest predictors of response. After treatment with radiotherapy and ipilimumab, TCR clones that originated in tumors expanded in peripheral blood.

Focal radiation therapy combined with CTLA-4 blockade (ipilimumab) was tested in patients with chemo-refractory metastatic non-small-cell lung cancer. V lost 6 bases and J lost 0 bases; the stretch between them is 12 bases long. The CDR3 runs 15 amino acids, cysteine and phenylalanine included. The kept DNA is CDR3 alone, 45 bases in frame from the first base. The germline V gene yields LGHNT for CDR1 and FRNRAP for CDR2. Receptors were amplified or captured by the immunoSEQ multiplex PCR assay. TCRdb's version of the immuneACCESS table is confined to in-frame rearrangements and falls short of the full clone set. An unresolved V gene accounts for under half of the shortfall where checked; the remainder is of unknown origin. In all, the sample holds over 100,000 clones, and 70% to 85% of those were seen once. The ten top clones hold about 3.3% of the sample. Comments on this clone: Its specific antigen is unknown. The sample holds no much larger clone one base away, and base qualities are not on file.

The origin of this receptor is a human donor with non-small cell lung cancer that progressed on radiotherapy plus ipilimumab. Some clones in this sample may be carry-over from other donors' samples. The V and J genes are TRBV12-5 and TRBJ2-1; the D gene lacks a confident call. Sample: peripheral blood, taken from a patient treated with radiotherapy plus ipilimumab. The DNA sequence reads TGTGCTAGTGGCCCAACCCTGAGCTCCTACAATGAGCAGTTCTTC. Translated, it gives CASGPTLSSYNEQFF.